The entry below gives a single T cell receptor (beta chain) sequence along with its context. The antigen it recognizes is unknown. At one boundary the junction diverges from the germline segment, which might be a read error. This sample stems from a study of blood T cell repertoires in COVID-19 (dated by TCRdb to between 2020 and 2021). Regarding the complete study: The collaborator samples originated in the United States, Italy and Spain and spanned the acute and convalescent phases of COVID-19. The material from the prospective study consisted of cDNA or gDNA derived from T cells, B-cell-depleted T cells, or PBMCs. Deeply sampled blood TCRbeta repertoires from subjects exposed to, actively infected with, or recovered from COVID-19 were included in the dataset. The repertoires were released in a freely available public database intended as a resource for research on the immune response to SARS-CoV-2. Samples came from the ongoing ImmuneRACE study (first 160 participants) plus 1,254 subjects from 6 global collaborators. Nearly every sample came with metadata listing a de-identified subject ID, COVID-19 status, age in years and sex. Where HLA class I and class II types were available, the types were taken from metadata supplied by the sample provider, not from assay-based typing. Paper-wide results and their limitations: Clinical and demographic metadata were provided uncurated, with the amount varying by source and participant.

The immunoSEQ Assay, a bias-controlled multiplex PCR, was used to amplify TCRbeta CDR3 regions from genomic DNA. On the authors' methods: The number of nucleated cells in each sample was estimated from the amplification of reference gene primers within the assay. Sequence reads were collapsed and filtered to measure the absolute abundance of every unique TCRbeta CDR3 rearrangement. For each sample, productive Simpson clonality was calculated as the square root of Simpson's diversity index over productive rearrangements. TCRdb provides this immuneACCESS table in a form limited to in-frame rearrangements. Some clones are lacking; in checked studies, under half of them reflect an unresolved V gene, and why the rest are absent is not known. The V and J calls and clone size are taken from that table; D and trimming were inferred from the DNA. The sample includes fewer than 85,000 clones, with approximately 80% observed a single time. 6.9% of the sample is taken by the ten largest.

Including the terminal cysteine and phenylalanine, the CDR3 comprises 14 residues. Left in the record is the CDR3 DNA by itself, 42 bases read in frame from the first base. CDR1 SSHAT and CDR2 FNYEAQ are derived from the germline V gene (reference sequence). At one collaborating source in Seattle, patients were enrolled during active infection and were followed longitudinally through the course of disease. Each collaborating institution followed its own protocols to collect whole blood in K2EDTA tubes. For TCRbeta analysis, collaborator samples were shipped as frozen whole blood, as isolated PBMCs, or as DNA extracted from either sample type.

The source of this sequence is a man aged 25 to 45 with COVID-19, enrolled during active disease. Specimen: peripheral blood. The chain was built from TRBV7-7 and TRBJ2-2, with a weak D call of TRBD2 (6 bases match). The CDR3: CASSLAVSGGELFF. Read as DNA, the sequence is TGTGCTAGCAGCTTAGCGGTTTCGGGCGGGGAGCTGTTTTTT. Extended through the reference TRBV7-7 and TRBJ2-2 proteins, this CDR3 yields the full variable domain: GAGVSQSPRYKVTKRGQDVTLRCDPISSHATLYWYQQALGQGPEFLTYFNYEAQPDKSGLPSDRFSAERPEGSISTLTIQRTEQRDSAMYRCASSLAVSGGELFFGEGSRLTVL.